The 17 T cell receptor beta chains below all came from one sample that was sequenced in a study of T cell repertoires in cytomegalovirus infection. A single record per CDR3 protein comes from TCRdb applying MiXCR to the reads. The repertoire holds 450,000 to 600,000 distinct CDR3 sequences, with roughly 10% as singletons. The sequenced material came from PBMCs. Every receptor here comes from a human donor in good health (CMV status not recorded). Some clones in this sample may be carry-over from other donors' samples.

This clonotype came up many times. The chain carries TRBV5-6 and TRBJ1-1; D is perhaps TRBD1 (6 bases). V was shortened by 4 bases and J by 7 bases, with 14 bases between the two germline ends. Germline CDR1 and CDR2: SGHDT and YYEEEE. This CDR3 region has 13 residues. The CDR3 DNA is TGTGCCAGCAGCCTTGGGGGCCCCCTTGAAGCTTTCTTT. It is translated as CASSLGGPLEAFF.

A word on this clonotype: One base away lies a much larger clone, so this may be a sequencing read error. The CDR3 ends on some other residue instead of the conserved phenylalanine or tryptophan, so this is likely a read error. V usage is TRBV5-6 and J usage is TRBJ2-2; TRBD2 might be the D (6 bases). Trimming removed 5 bases from V and 7 bases from J, with 15 bases in between. CDR1 is SGHDT, CDR2 YYEEEE, per germline. This CDR3 is 14 amino acids long. The DNA of the CDR3 is TGTGCCAGCAGGGCGGGGCAGGGCGTCGGGGAGCTGTTTCTT. Amino acid sequence: CASRAGQGVGELFL.

This clonotype has at least ten counts. The V and J genes are TRBV27 and TRBJ1-6; D gene uncertain. The CDR3 covers 15 residues. Germline-derived CDR1 and CDR2 are MNHEY and SMNVEV (reference sequence). Trimming stripped 3 bases from V and 5 bases from J, with 11 bases between. CDR3 loop: CASSLAEGHNSPLHF. In DNA form, the CDR3 reads TGTGCCAGCAGTTTGGCCGAAGGACATAATTCACCCCTCCACTTT.

The chain employs TRBV5-1 and TRBJ2-3; 8 nucleotides line up with TRBD1. Germline CDR1 and CDR2: SGHRS and YFSETQ. J gave up 0 bases and V 3 bases, and 3 bases lay outside the gene matches. This CDR3 spans 15 amino acids. The CDR3 DNA reads TGCGCCAGCAGCTCGCAGGGGGCCAGCACAGATACGCAGTATTTT. Translation gives CASSSQGASTDTQYF.

In this sample, this clonotype turned up many times. The chain is built from TRBV27 and TRBJ2-5; D is unclear. Germline V gene data show CDR1 as MNHEY and CDR2 as SMNVEV (reference sequence). Trimming took 5 bases from V and 4 from J, leaving 11 bases between them. CDR3 length: 13 residues. CDR3 sequence reads: CASSRPVGETQYF. The CDR3 region has the DNA TGTGCCAGCAGTCGGCCCGTCGGAGAGACCCAGTACTTC.

This clonotype was picked up many times. J is TRBJ2-7 and V is TRBV7-2; 10 nucleotides agree with TRBD2. V trimming: 3 bases; J trimming: 4 bases; junction bases outside the gene matches: 6. Per germline, CDR1 SGHTA and CDR2 FQGNSA. The CDR3 is 15 amino acids. The CDR3: CASSFDSGRSYEQYF. The CDR3, as DNA: TGTGCCAGCAGCTTTGATAGCGGGAGGAGTTACGAGCAGTACTTC.

This sequence joins TRBV19 and TRBJ1-5, with 7 bases aligning to TRBD1. CDR1 is LNHDA, CDR2 SQIVND, per germline (reference sequence). The CDR3 spans 15 residues. The junction had 9 bases not matched to a gene; V was cut back by 5 bases and J by 5 bases. The CDR3 DNA reads as TGTGCCAGTAGTCCAGACAGGGAGGGCGATCAGCCCCAGCATTTT. Translating it yields CASSPDREGDQPQHF.

CDR3 nucleotide sequence: TGTGCCAGCGGCCAAGACAGGGGGTGGGTCAGTGAGACCCAGTACTTC. It encodes CASGQDRGWVSETQYF. The chain combines TRBV6-1 with TRBJ2-5; TRBD1 aligns across 9 bases. The germline V gene has CDR1 MNHNS and CDR2 SASEGT. The J segment lost 5 bases and the V segment lost 8 bases, leaving 15 bases of the junction unmatched. The CDR3 contains 16 residues.

This clonotype was counted at least ten times. The chain is built from TRBV5-1 and TRBJ2-7, with 11 bases aligning to TRBD2. CDR1 and CDR2 from the germline V gene are SGHRS and YFSETQ. The CDR3 has 18 residues. V gave up 1 base and J gave up 0 bases; unmatched junction bases: 9. The CDR3 region has the DNA TGCGCCAGCAGCTTGCGTCTAGCGGGGGGTGCGAACTCCTACGAGCAGTACTTC. Translation gives CASSLRLAGGANSYEQYF.

The chain joins TRBV7-9 to TRBJ1-3, with D unresolved. The CDR3 is 14 amino acids. Germline V gene sequence: CDR1 SEHNR, CDR2 FQNEAQ (reference sequence). V lost 5 bases to trimming and J lost 0 bases, with 8 bases between them. The CDR3 DNA reads TGTGCCAGCAGCCGAGCGAGCTCTGGAAACACCATATATTTT. Its protein product is CASSRASSGNTIYF.

V and J are TRBV6-5 and TRBJ2-7; D tentatively reads TRBD1 or TRBD2 (5 bases each). Deletions cut 0 bases from V and 7 bases from J, with 19 bases between. Germline loops: CDR1 MNHEY, CDR2 SVGAGI. The length of the CDR3 is 16 residues. The CDR3 is CASSYSRAGFVGEQYF. The CDR3, as DNA: TGTGCCAGCAGTTACTCGCGGGCAGGGTTTGTCGGTGAGCAGTACTTC.

This clonotype has at least ten counts. The chain recombines TRBV6-2 or TRBV6-3 with TRBJ1-5; tentatively, D is TRBD1 (5 bases). V was pared by 10 bases and J by 5 bases, with 21 bases between. The CDR3 consists of 15 residues. Germline CDR1 and CDR2: MNHEY and SVGEGT. CDR3 residues: CATNLRGLRHQPQHF. CDR3 nucleotides: TGTGCCACCAATTTAAGGGGACTACGCCATCAGCCCCAGCATTTT.

This clonotype was seen at least ten times. The rearrangement links TRBV20-1 to TRBJ1-2; D unresolved. Trimming stripped 0 bases from V and 7 bases from J, with 21 bases between. This CDR3 contains 16 residues. Germline lookup yields CDR1 DFQATT and CDR2 SNEGSKA (reference sequence). The CDR3 loop is CSARDSQLGRHSGYTF. CDR3 coding DNA: TGCAGTGCTAGAGATAGTCAATTGGGAAGACACTCTGGCTACACCTTC.

This clonotype was counted a few times. The genes are TRBV5-4 and TRBJ1-4; TRBD1 is a possible D gene (6 bases). This CDR3 is 16 amino acids long. Trimming pared 3 bases from V and 5 bases from J, leaving 17 bases between. Germline CDR1 and CDR2: SGHNT and YYREEE (reference sequence). CDR3 protein: CASSSRTAGQNEKLFF. The DNA of the CDR3 is TGTGCCAGCAGCTCTAGGACAGCCGGTCAGAATGAAAAACTGTTTTTT.

This clonotype appeared many times. The chain links TRBV12-3 or TRBV12-4 to TRBJ1-5, with no clear D. CDR3 length: 15 amino acids. V lost 2 bases to trimming and J lost 6 bases, with 14 bases between them. The CDR3 bases are TGTGCCAGCAGTTTATCCGGTCTGGCGAGTCAGCCCCAGCATTTT. It translates to CASSLSGLASQPQHF.

Ten or more counts support this clonotype. The rearrangement joins TRBV20-1 to TRBJ1-3, with D tentatively TRBD1 (5 bases). The V gene lost 3 bases and the J gene lost 2 bases, with 17 bases spanning the gap. CDR3 length equals 16 residues. Germline CDR1 DFQATT, CDR2 SNEGSKA (reference sequence). Here the CDR3 DNA reads TGCAGTGCTAGTAGTGAGCGCGGGGGGGCTGGAAACACCATATATTTT. Its translation is CSASSERGGAGNTIYF.

This clonotype was detected many times. The chain uses TRBV5-1 and TRBJ1-6; weak D call: TRBD1 (6 bases). Looked up from germline, CDR1 is SGHRS and CDR2 is YFSETQ. The CDR3 covers 16 residues. V lost 2 bases to trimming and J lost 1 base, with 10 bases between them. The CDR3 DNA reads as TGCGCCAGCAGCTTCGGGGGGCCGTCCTATAATTCACCCCTCCACTTT. Its protein product is CASSFGGPSYNSPLHF.